This TCR beta chain was recovered during a study of cytomegalovirus exposure and HLA in healthy donors. A multiplex PCR was run with 60 Vbeta primers and 13 Jbeta primers. Assay used: immunoSEQ multiplex PCR; TCRdb lists only in-frame clones, some missing. The sample carries around 150,000 clones, 60% to 80% recorded once. Germline V lookup: CDR1 SGHTS, CDR2 YDEGEE. Germline trimming cut 0 bases from V and 1 base from J; bases unmatched to any gene: 2. This CDR3 has 16 residues. The sample taken for sequencing was PBMCs. The TCR comes from a man aged 45 to 65 in good health and CMV-seropositive. The chain uses TRBV5-8 and TRBJ2-2; 8 bases fit TRBD1. The CDR3 sequence is CASSLGRGLNTGELFF. The DNA of the CDR3 is TGTGCCAGCAGCTTGGGCAGGGGGCTGAACACCGGGGAGCTGTTTTTT.